The next 24 T cell receptor beta chains were all read from a single sample in a study of blood T cells in healthy people across ages (dated by TCRdb to between 2014 and 2016). Receptor amplification or capture employed 5' RACE. The sample was run on an Illumina HiSeq 2500. The second PCR ran for roughly 7 to 12 cycles and used a J-beta primer mix along with a sample-barcoded 5' primer. TCRdb took the public reads, trimmed them with fastp at Q25, ran MiXCR for clone calling and kept in-frame beta chains. Each CDR3 protein gets just one entry, which takes the most common genes and DNA from the rows behind it. This sample is represented by roughly 1.7 million distinct CDR3 sequences; around 36% of them were singletons. The ten largest make up roughly 12% of the sample. What was sequenced was blood. All receptors derive from a woman aged 25-40 years in good health.

This clonotype appeared many times. The chain recombines TRBV20-1 with TRBJ2-5; weak D call: TRBD2 (6 bases). The germline V gene has CDR1 DFQATT and CDR2 SNEGSKA (reference sequence). This CDR3 spans 13 amino acids. V shed 6 bases and J shed 5 bases, with 16 bases lying between them. The CDR3 DNA is TGCAGTGCAGCTGGGGGGAAAGGGGAGACCCAGTACTTC. Translation: CSAAGGKGETQYF.

This clonotype was seen a few times. The CDR3 is CASSQGPQGARETQYF. CDR3 DNA: TGCGCCAGCAGCCAAGGTCCCCAGGGGGCGCGGGAGACCCAGTACTTC. This chain links TRBV4-1 with TRBJ2-5; the match to TRBD1 covers 8 bases. The CDR3 covers 16 residues. V was pared by 1 base and J by 5 bases, with 9 bases of the junction left unmatched. Germline CDR1 is MGHRA and CDR2 is YSYEKL.

This chain connects TRBV12-3 or TRBV12-4 to TRBJ2-3; the D gene could be TRBD1 or TRBD2 (5 bases each). The CDR3 runs to 15 residues. V lost 5 bases to trimming and J lost 5 bases, with 17 bases between them. Written as DNA, the CDR3 is TGTGCCAGCAGTCCCGGGACCTTGAGAGAAGATACGCAGTATTTT. Residues: CASSPGTLREDTQYF.

This clonotype showed up just a few times. The rearrangement links TRBV4-1 to TRBJ2-2; TRBD2 aligns across 7 bases. The CDR3 is made up of 17 amino acids. V shed 4 bases and J 5 bases; nucleotides not matched to a gene: 13. CDR1 is MGHRA and CDR2 is YSYEKL in the germline V gene. CDR3 nucleotide sequence: TGCGCCAGCAGCCGAGGCCCTATGGGCGGGGGAACCGGGGAGCTGTTTTTT. This codes for CASSRGPMGGGTGELFF.

The chain recombines TRBV20-1 with TRBJ2-2; D not resolved. CDR3 length: 14 residues. Trimming removed 6 bases from V and 3 bases from J, with 14 bases in between. Germline V lookup: CDR1 DFQATT, CDR2 SNEGSKA (reference sequence). This chain's CDR3 is CSARRRTDTGELFF. The CDR3 region has the DNA TGCAGTGCCAGACGGCGAACAGACACCGGGGAGCTGTTTTTT.

This clonotype was recorded a few times. This chain connects TRBV10-3 to TRBJ2-7, with unresolved D. The CDR3 is 15 residues long. Trimming pared 10 bases from V and 4 bases from J, leaving 23 bases between. CDR1 and CDR2 from the germline V gene are ENHRY and SYGVKD. The CDR3 loop is CATQPFLLESYEQYF. CDR3 nucleotides: TGTGCCACCCAACCCTTCTTGCTAGAGTCTTACGAGCAGTACTTC.

About this clonotype: The junction shows a germline mismatch at one end, possibly a read error. This chain connects TRBV29-1 to TRBJ2-2; 7 positions match TRBD2. Germline loops: CDR1 SQVTM, CDR2 ANQGSEA. This CDR3 contains 15 residues. The CDR3 nucleotides read TGCAGCTGCCACCTGGGAGCGGGATTGACCGGGAAGCTGTTTTTT. This encodes CSCHLGAGLTGKLFF.

This clonotype was counted a few times. This chain connects TRBV5-1 to TRBJ2-1, with D uncertain. The CDR3 extends over 12 amino acids. The germline CDR1 and CDR2 sequences are SGHRS and YFSETQ. V lost 4 bases and J 8 bases, leaving 10 bases between the germline ends. The chain's CDR3 is CASSGDNYEQFF. CDR3 DNA: TGCGCCAGCAGCGGGGATAATTATGAGCAGTTCTTC.

The V call is TRBV10-3, the J call TRBJ1-3; D is unresolved. Per the germline V gene, CDR1 is ENHRY and CDR2 is SYGVKD. Trimming cost V 7 bases and J 3 bases, with 13 bases left between them. CDR3 length: 14 residues. CDR3 in DNA: TGTGCCATCAAGGGTGAAGTAGGTGGAAACACCATATATTTT. It specifies CAIKGEVGGNTIYF.

The chain employs TRBV20-1 and TRBJ2-5; 13 bases are shared with TRBD2. V lost 6 bases and J lost 5; bases outside the gene matches: 6. Germline V gene data show CDR1 as DFQATT and CDR2 as SNEGSKA (reference sequence). The CDR3 totals 14 residues. The CDR3 DNA is TGCAGTGCCAACGGACTAGCGGGGGTGGAGACCCAGTACTTC. Translating it yields CSANGLAGVETQYF.

The rearrangement uses TRBV28 and TRBJ2-1, with a weak D call TRBD2 (7 bases). The CDR3 has 16 amino acids. V was shortened by 1 base and J by 3 bases, with 13 bases between the two germline ends. Germline lookup yields CDR1 MDHEN and CDR2 SYDVKM. The CDR3 DNA is TGTGCCAGCAGTTTATCGGGGGGCGATAGCTACAATGAGCAGTTCTTC. Translated: CASSLSGGDSYNEQFF.

Only a few counts were recorded for this clonotype. This chain joins TRBV15 and TRBJ2-3; 7 bases align to TRBD2. Germline V gene data show CDR1 as LNHNV and CDR2 as YYDKDF (reference sequence). This CDR3 is built from 17 residues. V was clipped by 3 bases and J by 2 bases; unmatched bases: 11. The CDR3 DNA sequence: TGTGCCACCAGCAGTCCCTCCTCGCGGGGGACCACAGATACGCAGTATTTT. This codes for CATSSPSSRGTTDTQYF.

The chain has TRBV6-1 and TRBJ2-1; D may be TRBD2 (6 bases). Trimming stripped 4 bases from V and 0 bases from J, with 13 bases between. The CDR3 runs 16 residues. Per germline, CDR1 MNHNS and CDR2 SASEGT. In nucleotides, the CDR3 is TGTGCCAGCAGTGTTTTGGGACTTGACTCCTACAATGAGCAGTTCTTC. Translation gives CASSVLGLDSYNEQFF.

The chain uses TRBV27 and TRBJ2-1; D tentatively fits TRBD1 or TRBD2 (6 bases each). V dropped 6 bases and J dropped 5 bases, with 14 bases sitting between them. The CDR3 sequence is 14 residues long. CDR1 and CDR2 from the germline V gene are MNHEY and SMNVEV (reference sequence). CDR3 in amino acids: CASRNREVHNEQFF. In DNA form, the CDR3 reads TGTGCCAGCAGAAACAGGGAGGTCCACAATGAGCAGTTCTTC.

V is TRBV12-3 or TRBV12-4 and J is TRBJ2-1, with D unclear. Trimming shortened V by 6 bases and J by 0 bases, and 12 bases separated the two germline ends. The CDR3 has 15 amino acids. In DNA, the CDR3 is TGTGCCAGCAGCCCTGACCCGCGCTCCTACAATGAGCAGTTCTTC. Translation gives CASSPDPRSYNEQFF.

This clonotype has only a few counts. The CDR3 nucleotides are TGTGCCAGCAGCGGAGGGACTACTAACCAAGAGACCCAGTACTTC. Translated, it gives CASSGGTTNQETQYF. The chain employs TRBV9 and TRBJ2-5; 7 bases match TRBD2. Germline CDR1 reads SGDLS; CDR2 reads YYNGEE. The CDR3 contains 15 residues. V was pared by 3 bases and J by 0 bases, with 5 bases of the junction left unmatched.

This clonotype came up a few times. This chain joins TRBV7-8 and TRBJ2-3, with D possibly matching TRBD1 (6 bases). The CDR3 spans 16 residues. With 2 bases removed from V and 0 bases from J, the gap between germline ends came to 12 bases. Germline V lookup: CDR1 SGHVS, CDR2 FQNEAQ. The CDR3 coding sequence is TGTGCCAGCAGCTTAATGGTCAGGGGAAGCACAGATACGCAGTATTTT. Its protein is CASSLMVRGSTDTQYF.

This clonotype was picked up a small number of times. The chain uses TRBV2 and TRBJ2-1; 10 bases are shared with TRBD1. This CDR3 has 15 residues. The V gene's germline CDR1 is SNHLY and CDR2 FYNNEI. V trimming: 7 bases; J trimming: 5 bases; junction bases outside the gene matches: 8. CDR3 region: CASTRGQGRDNEQFF. For the CDR3, the DNA is TGTGCCAGCACGCGGGGACAGGGGCGGGACAATGAGCAGTTCTTC.

This clonotype was found many times. The J gene is TRBJ2-7, the V gene TRBV20-1; 10 nucleotides align to TRBD2. Germline values: CDR1 DFQATT, CDR2 SNEGSKA (reference sequence). The CDR3 is 15 amino acids. The junction had 6 bases not matched to a gene; V was cut back by 3 bases and J by 1 base. CDR3 protein: CSASSVAGGSYEQYF. CDR3 sequence (DNA): TGCAGTGCTAGCTCGGTAGCGGGAGGATCCTACGAGCAGTACTTC.

The chain uses TRBV15 and TRBJ2-1; 10 nucleotides line up with TRBD2. The CDR3 has 16 residues. With 3 bases clipped from V and 3 bases from J, the junction kept 5 bases outside the gene matches. The V gene's germline CDR1 is LNHNV and CDR2 YYDKDF (reference sequence). The CDR3 reads CATSRELAGIYNEQFF. The CDR3 coding sequence is TGTGCCACCAGCAGGGAACTAGCGGGGATCTACAATGAGCAGTTCTTC.

The chain combines TRBV7-3 with TRBJ2-1, with TRBD2 identical over 14 bases. V was pared by 5 bases and J by 9 bases, with 9 bases of the junction left unmatched. The CDR3 runs 16 residues. The germline V gene encodes CDR1 SGHTA and CDR2 FQGTGA. In DNA, the CDR3 is TGTGCCAGCAGCAGATCGGGACTAGCGGGAGAACTTGAGCAGTTCTTC. The encoded protein is CASSRSGLAGELEQFF.

This clonotype appeared a single time. The junction departs from germline at one end; a sequencing error may be responsible. The chain joins TRBV20-1 to TRBJ2-1, with TRBD2 matching 11 bases. The germline V gene encodes CDR1 DFQATT and CDR2 SNEGSKA (reference sequence). The CDR3 covers 15 residues. The CDR3 DNA reads as TGCAGTGCGAGAGAACTAGCGGGAGTCTACAATGAGCGGTTCTTC. Its translation is CSARELAGVYNERFF.

This clonotype appeared a few times. The V call is TRBV7-3, the J call TRBJ2-2; no clear D gene. The CDR3 covers 14 residues. The V gene's germline CDR1 is SGHTA and CDR2 FQGTGA. Trimming took 4 bases from V and 2 from J, leaving 8 bases between them. The CDR3 is CASSSITNTGELFF. CDR3 sequence (DNA): TGTGCCAGCAGCTCCATCACAAACACCGGGGAGCTGTTTTTT.

This clonotype was found many times. This chain uses TRBV18 with TRBJ2-3; TRBD2 aligns across 8 bases. The CDR3 contains 15 residues. Unmatched junction bases numbered 8, after V lost 9 bases and J lost 0 bases. The germline V gene has CDR1 KGHSH and CDR2 LQKENI. The CDR3 region has the DNA TGTGCCAGTTCTCCTCCTAGCGGGAGCACAGATACGCAGTATTTT. Protein sequence: CASSPPSGSTDTQYF. Full variable domain (outside the CDR3, taken from reference TRBV18 and TRBJ2-3): NAGVMQNPRHLVRRRGQEARLRCSPMKGHSHVYWYRQLPEEGLKFMVYLQKENIIDESGMPKERFSAEFPKEGPSILRIQQVVRGDSAAYFCASSPPSGSTDTQYFGPGTRLTVL.